This T cell receptor (beta chain) was profiled in a study of CD8+CD57+ T cells in acquired aplastic anemia. Study context: Across the sorted CD4+ and CD8+ cells, DNA amounts averaged roughly 3 ug.

There are 12 residues in the CDR3. Germline values: CDR1 LNHNV, CDR2 YYDKDF (reference sequence). The patients chosen for sequencing had shown expansion of CD8+CD57+ cells (detected by flow cytometry). A word on this clonotype: The junction departs from the called germline gene at one end, perhaps through a read error.

Genomic DNA was employed as the template in profiling TCR beta VDJ and CDR3. TCRdb re-derived calls from the reads in MiXCR, one entry per CDR3 protein. The table has 80,000 to 100,000 distinct CDR3 sequences, around 62% seen once. The genes are TRBV15 and TRBJ2-1; D is undetermined. Sample: sorted CD4+, CD8+, or CD8+CD57+ T cells (not recorded which) from PBMCs. This receptor was identified in a human donor with aplastic anemia. In DNA form, the CDR3 reads TGTGCCAGCAGCCTTCAATACAATGAGCAGTTCTTC. Its translation is CASSLQYNEQFF.